These T cell receptor beta chains were read from a single sample in a study of OX40 agonist ivuxolimab in advanced cancers. Generated by immunoSEQ multiplex PCR, the TCRdb table keeps only in-frame clones and is missing some. This sample has more than 60,000 clones, with 80% to 85% found just once. The input for sequencing was CD4+ or CD8+ T cells sorted from blood, taken in a trial of the OX40 agonist ivuxolimab. These receptors came from an adult with an advanced solid tumor such as melanoma, head and neck, liver or kidney cancer. The CDR3 runs from the conserved cysteine through the conserved F or W. Rows may omit the clone size; those that give it use once, few, many or a size class.

j_gene	v_gene	abundance	CDR3aa
TRBJ1-1	TRBV9	-	CASSVVEMAAMNTEAFF
TRBJ2-1	TRBV7-3	-	CASSLGTGNNEQFF
TRBJ2-5	TRBV7-2	-	CASSSRTQETQYF
TRBJ2-7	TRBV7-9	few	CASSLGTVVYEQYF
TRBJ2-5	TRBV7-9	-	CASSLGRGREQETQYF
TRBJ1-2	TRBV20-1	-	CSASPQGGYTF
TRBJ2-7	TRBV5-8	-	CASSRASGASSYEQYF
TRBJ1-1	TRBV18	-	CASSPPEGRAEAFF
TRBJ1-2	TRBV5-1	-	CASSETGGLNYGYTF
TRBJ1-2	TRBV5-6	-	CASSSQGTYGYTF
TRBJ2-1	TRBV18	-	CASRPGLGYNEQFF